The rows below give T cell receptor beta chains drawn from one sample of a study of blood T cells in healthy people across ages. A single record per CDR3 protein comes from TCRdb applying MiXCR to the 5' RACE reads. The data show 900,000 to 950,000 distinct CDR3 sequences, with roughly 29% seen just once and 10% to 13% held by the top ten. This sample also appeared in a second study, on T cells of mothers and their children.

The sample comprised blood. Every receptor here comes from a woman in her thirties or forties in good health. Each CDR3 is given without its conserved first and last residue. Fields, in order: V gene, J gene, CDR3 protein.

>TRBV4-1|-
ASSLASDLYEQY
>TRBV5-1|TRBJ2-7
ASSLAGSQGFYEQY
>TRBV5-1|TRBJ2-7
ASSLGSETHEQY
>TRBV5-1|TRBJ1-5
ASSSGTGPNQPQH
>TRBV3-1|TRBJ2-3
ASRTGSTDTQY
>TRBV20-1|TRBJ1-5
SARRQTGRYQPRH
>TRBV18|TRBJ1-2
ASSPPQGYGYT
>TRBV3-1|TRBJ1-5
ASSQDLYSNQPQH
>TRBV6-2/TRBV6-3|TRBJ2-3
ASRGNHRGSTDTQY
>TRBV20-1|TRBJ1-1
SVRGTRGWTEAF
>TRBV7-2|TRBJ1-1
TSSHRTREAEAF
>TRBV3-1|TRBJ1-6
ASSLEPNRYSPLH
>TRBV5-1|TRBJ2-5
ASSFEGRVQETQY
>TRBV27|TRBJ2-5
ASSHYQETQD
>TRBV27|-
ASRGAGRQY
>TRBV12-3/TRBV12-4|TRBJ2-4
ASSLSPRLDIQY
>TRBV27|TRBJ1-1
ANNPGQGSEAF
>TRBV27|TRBJ2-7
ASSLSPGGRYEQY
>TRBV5-6|TRBJ1-4
ASSPAGRLALNEKLF
>TRBV10-3|TRBJ2-3
AISERGQFTDTQY
>TRBV18|TRBJ2-7
ASSPVLAVGYEQY
>TRBV7-3|TRBJ2-3
ASSSSGGRTDTQY
>TRBV4-2|TRBJ1-1
ASSPSRGFMNTEAF